The T cell receptor (beta chain) described here comes from a study of T cell responses to AZD1222 COVID-19 vaccine. Findings and limits, study-wide: Clonal diversity was possibly underestimated, and white British individuals and females predominated among donors. Sampling captured repertoires only after the peak T cell response. Vaccine-associated CD4 TCRs ranged over spike, dominating at 160-218 and 743-854. Nearly half of the spike-specific TCRs reportedly recognize variant regions that carry no mutations.

Sequencing used immunoSEQ multiplex PCR; TCRdb keeps in-frame clones, though not all of them. The data show over 150,000 clones, about 85% seen once. Germline assignment: CDR1 SGHRS and CDR2 YFSETQ. Trimming cost V 6 bases and J 0 bases, with 19 bases left between them. The CDR3 is 18 residues long. A note on this clone: As yet, its antigen is unknown.

This clonotype was obtained from an adult in good health. The material sequenced was peripheral blood, taken on day 0 of AZD1222 vaccination. This chain connects TRBV5-1 to TRBJ2-6; D call uncertain. CDR3 loop: CASKYGLVGSSGANVLTF. DNA for the CDR3: TGCGCCAGCAAATACGGCCTCGTCGGGTCCTCTGGGGCCAACGTCCTGACTTTC.